Listed here are 10 T cell receptor beta chains from one sample, sequenced in a study of cytomegalovirus exposure and HLA in healthy donors (dated by TCRdb to the late 2010s). Preparation of the library involved the immunoSEQ multiplex PCR assay. A mixture of 60 forward primers for TCR Vbeta segments and 13 reverse primers for TCR Jbeta segments was used in the multiplex PCR. The table comes from immuneACCESS by way of TCRdb, which keeps in-frame sequences with V and J called. Part of the clones is missing from these tables; in studies checked, under half for an unresolved V gene and the rest for unknown reasons. This sample gives some 200,000 clones in total; about 90% of them show up just once. Clones ranked in the top ten supply 0.2% to 0.3% of the sample. Sample: PBMCs. The source is a girl under three years old in good health and CMV-seronegative.

V usage is TRBV6-1 and J usage is TRBJ1-1; D may be TRBD1 (5 bases). Trimming took 2 bases from V and 4 from J, leaving 14 bases between them. Per germline, CDR1 MNHNS and CDR2 SASEGT. The CDR3 contains 15 residues. The CDR3: CASSEYAGWRTEAFF. The DNA for the CDR3 is TGTGCCAGCAGTGAATATGCAGGGTGGCGCACTGAAGCTTTCTTT.

V usage is TRBV9 and J usage is TRBJ2-1, with TRBD2 identical over 12 bases. The CDR3 runs 19 residues. CDR1 is SGDLS, CDR2 YYNGEE, per germline. The J segment lost 4 bases and the V segment lost 0 bases, leaving 11 bases of the junction unmatched. The CDR3 coding sequence is TGTGCCAGCAGCGTAGCCTCCTTAACGACTAGCGGGGGATACAATGAGCAGTTCTTC. Translated: CASSVASLTTSGGYNEQFF.

CDR3 in amino acids: CASSLLAGGTYTGELFF. Written as DNA, the CDR3 is TGTGCCAGCAGTTTACTAGCGGGAGGGACTTACACCGGGGAGCTGTTTTTT. The chain combines TRBV28 with TRBJ2-2; 12 bases map to TRBD2. Germline CDR1 is MDHEN and CDR2 is SYDVKM. This CDR3 is 17 amino acids long. V gave up 2 bases and J gave up 3 bases; unmatched junction bases: 4.

This clone was recorded a few times. The V gene is TRBV4-1, the J gene TRBJ2-7; D tentatively fits TRBD1 or TRBD2 (6 bases each). Germline V CDR1 and CDR2: MGHRA, YSYEKL. V shed 5 bases and J shed 11 bases, with 19 bases lying between them. The CDR3 consists of 13 residues. The DNA of the CDR3 is TGCGCCAGCAGCGAAGGGGGAGGAACTAGCAAGTACTTC. This encodes CASSEGGGTSKYF.

The chain recombines TRBV5-4 with TRBJ1-2; tentative D call: TRBD1 (6 bases). The CDR3 extends over 13 amino acids. Per germline, CDR1 SGHNT and CDR2 YYREEE (reference sequence). The V and J ends lost 0 bases and 3 bases respectively, with 6 bases between them. DNA of the CDR3: TGTGCCAGCAGCTTGGAGGGGGACTATGGCTACACCTTC. Amino acid sequence: CASSLEGDYGYTF.

The CDR3 spells CASSKDRNDYGYTF. The CDR3 DNA reads TGTGCCAGCTCGAAGGACAGGAACGACTATGGCTACACCTTC. The V gene is TRBV18, the J gene TRBJ1-2, with TRBD1 matching over 7 bases. Trimming took 6 bases from V and 3 from J; bases not matched to a gene: 7. The CDR3 sequence is 14 residues long. Germline V gene sequence: CDR1 KGHSH, CDR2 LQKENI.

This clone was observed once. This sequence joins TRBV28 and TRBJ1-1; TRBD1 might be the D (5 bases). Germline CDR1 reads MDHEN; CDR2 reads SYDVKM. This CDR3 has 15 amino acids. The V end lost 2 bases, the J end lost 4 bases, and 14 bases lay between the germline ends. The chain's CDR3 is CASSLMLGEGTEAFF. DNA for the CDR3: TGTGCCAGCAGTTTAATGCTGGGGGAGGGCACTGAAGCTTTCTTT.

V is TRBV4-1 and J is TRBJ1-2; 9 bases agree with TRBD1. V was pared by 2 bases and J by 0 bases, with 7 bases of the junction left unmatched. The germline V gene has CDR1 MGHRA and CDR2 YSYEKL. The CDR3 is 17 amino acids. The DNA of the CDR3 is TGCGCCAGCAGCCAACCGACAGGGGGGGAGTCTAACTATGGCTACACCTTC. This gives the protein CASSQPTGGESNYGYTF.

This chain uses TRBV6-5 with TRBJ2-1; tentatively, D is TRBD2 (5 bases). This CDR3 is built from 15 residues. Between the trimmed V and J ends, which lost 10 bases and 0 bases, there was a span of 16 bases. Germline CDR1 reads MNHEY; CDR2 reads SVGAGI. CDR3 nucleotide sequence: TGTGCCACCGCGAACGGGGTAAGCTCCTACAATGAGCAGTTCTTC. Translated, it gives CATANGVSSYNEQFF.

In its sample, this clone was seen once. This rearrangement joins TRBV11-2 to TRBJ2-7, with 8 bases that match TRBD1. V lost 5 bases, J lost 2 bases, and 17 bases stayed unmatched. The CDR3 spans 18 residues. Germline CDR1 and CDR2: SGHAT and FQNNGV. CDR3 amino acids: CASSPGTGTSPLTYEQYF. CDR3 nucleotide sequence: TGTGCCAGCAGCCCCGGGACAGGAACATCCCCTCTCACCTACGAGCAGTACTTC.